This T cell receptor (beta chain) is from a study of T cell responses to AZD1222 COVID-19 vaccine. The repertoire was sequenced with immunoSEQ multiplex PCR; TCRdb's copy has only in-frame clones and lacks some. The table records roughly 100,000 clones, about 88% of them present only once. As for this clone: Its antigen is not known.

Study-wide findings and caveats: Spike-specific TCR breadth and depth grew following two AZD1222 doses.

The germline V gene has CDR1 SGHTA and CDR2 FQGNSA. With 4 bases clipped from V and 3 bases from J, the junction kept 4 bases outside the gene matches. This CDR3 spans 16 amino acids. The V and J genes are TRBV7-2 and TRBJ2-3; 13 bases align to TRBD2. The TCR sequence derives from an adult in good health. This specimen consisted of peripheral blood, obtained on day 0 of AZD1222 vaccination. The CDR3 loop reads CASSSGLAGLTDTQYF. The CDR3, as DNA: TGTGCCAGCAGCTCGGGACTAGCGGGACTAACAGATACGCAGTATTTT.